Sequencing of this T cell receptor (beta chain) was carried out in a study of cytomegalovirus exposure and HLA in healthy donors. PCR used 60 Vbeta primers and 13 Jbeta primers. Sequencing was performed with immunoSEQ multiplex PCR; in TCRdb, only in-frame clones are kept and a portion is missing. The sample has over 95,000 clones; 82% are singletons. This CDR3 has 13 amino acids. Germline CDR1 reads SGDLS; CDR2 reads YYNGEE. V was clipped by 0 bases and J by 9 bases, with 10 bases between them. The TCR was taken from a woman aged 18-29 years in good health and CMV-seronegative. This chain connects TRBV9 to TRBJ2-1, with D hard to call. The sample was PBMCs. CDR3 protein: CASSVGSPSEQFF. The CDR3 region has the DNA TGTGCCAGCAGCGTAGGGTCGCCCAGTGAGCAGTTCTTC.